This T cell receptor (beta chain) was sequenced in a study of shared clonotypes between healthy human individuals. To note about this clone: Antigen: not known.

Repertoires were generated with immunoSEQ multiplex PCR, while TCRdb's copy carries only in-frame clones and drops some. The sample has under 1,100,000 clones; 60% to 80% are singletons. The CDR3 length is 15 residues. Germline CDR1 reads MNHNY; CDR2 reads SVGAGI (reference sequence). Trimming stripped 0 bases from V and 11 bases from J, with 14 bases between. The study's findings and limits: Non-shared clonotypes displayed generation probabilities falling below those of clonotypes present in all four donors.

The sample consisted of memory CD4+ T cells sorted from blood. Sample subset: CD45RA-negative fraction. V is TRBV6-6 and J is TRBJ1-6; the D gene is possibly TRBD1 (6 bases). The TCR originated in a man between 18 and 29 years old in good health. The CDR3 DNA reads as TGTGCCAGCAGTTACTCGGGGACAAGTCTCCCACCCCTCCACTTT. It translates to CASSYSGTSLPPLHF.